This TCR beta chain was identified during a study of PD-L1 blockade in urothelial cancer. Repertoires were generated with immunoSEQ multiplex PCR, while TCRdb's copy carries only in-frame clones and drops some. The top ten clones hold about 3.2% of a sample with roughly 44,000 clones, approximately 78% of them seen once. Germline V lookup: CDR1 MDHEN, CDR2 SYDVKM. This CDR3 is built from 11 residues. Trimming removed 3 bases at V and 5 bases at J, with 4 bases between. This clonotype was obtained from a man between 65 and 79 years old with urothelial cancer. This material consisted of PBMCs, taken around atezolizumab (anti-PD-L1) treatment. The chain couples TRBV28 to TRBJ1-2; D unclear. The chain's CDR3 is CASSFRYGYTF. DNA of the CDR3: TGTGCCAGCAGTTTCAGATATGGCTACACCTTC.